Each of the 2 T cell receptor beta chains below was sequenced from the same sample in a study of blood T cell repertoires in COVID-19. Repertoires were generated with immunoSEQ multiplex PCR, while TCRdb's copy carries only in-frame clones and drops some. In the table there are hundreds of thousands of clones, 75% to 85% of which are singletons. Sequencing was carried out using peripheral blood. Every receptor here comes from a woman aged 80 or over with COVID-19, enrolled during active disease.

The rearrangement uses TRBV5-1 and TRBJ2-3; D remains unclear. The CDR3 is made up of 13 amino acids. CDR1 SGHRS and CDR2 YFSETQ come from the germline V gene. Trimming stripped 0 bases from V and 7 bases from J, with 9 bases between. As DNA, the CDR3 is TGCGCCAGCAGCTTGGCCTTGCAGAATACGCAGTATTTT. Residues: CASSLALQNTQYF.

V and J are TRBV7-2 and TRBJ2-3; 7 nucleotides match TRBD1. The J segment lost 2 bases and the V segment lost 5 bases, leaving 7 bases of the junction unmatched. The germline gives CDR1 SGHTA, CDR2 FQGNSA. The CDR3 covers 15 residues. The CDR3 coding sequence is TGTGCCAGCAGCCCCAGGGACAGATACACAGATACGCAGTATTTT. It specifies CASSPRDRYTDTQYF.